This T cell receptor beta chain derives from a study of blood T cell repertoires in COVID-19. Study summary: The analysed material was cDNA or gDNA that came from T cells, B-cell-depleted T cells, or PBMCs.

Between the trimmed V and J ends, which lost 4 bases and 1 base, there was a span of 11 bases. The germline V gene has CDR1 SGHRS and CDR2 YFSETQ. CDR3 length equals 14 residues. Method: immunoSEQ multiplex PCR; TCRdb's copy keeps in-frame clones and lacks some. The sample holds over 150,000 clones; about 79% are singletons and the top ten take 25% to 30%. In this sample, this clone turned up a few times. Material: peripheral blood. The receptor comes from a woman between 55 and 75 years old with acute or convalescent COVID-19. The chain is built from TRBV5-1 and TRBJ1-1; D remains ambiguous. CDR3: CASSPIGRNTEAFF. Here the CDR3 DNA reads TGCGCCAGCAGCCCTATAGGGAGGAACACTGAAGCTTTCTTT.